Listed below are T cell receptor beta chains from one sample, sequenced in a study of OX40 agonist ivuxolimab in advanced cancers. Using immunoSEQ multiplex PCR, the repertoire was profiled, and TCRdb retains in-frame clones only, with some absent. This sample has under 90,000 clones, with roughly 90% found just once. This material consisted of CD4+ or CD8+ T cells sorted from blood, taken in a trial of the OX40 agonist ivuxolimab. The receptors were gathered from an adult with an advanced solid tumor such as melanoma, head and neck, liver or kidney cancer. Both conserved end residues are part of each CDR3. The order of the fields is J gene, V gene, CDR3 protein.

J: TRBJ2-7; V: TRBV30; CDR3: CALSSGNSYEQYF
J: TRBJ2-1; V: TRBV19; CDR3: CASSIDKRLYNEQFF
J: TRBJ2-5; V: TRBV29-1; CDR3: CSVGGRETQYF
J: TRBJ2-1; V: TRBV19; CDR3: CASSKGLAGVNEQFF
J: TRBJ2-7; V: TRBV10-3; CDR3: CAIRTDRARYEQYF
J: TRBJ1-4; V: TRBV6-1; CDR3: CASRQQGPNEKLFF
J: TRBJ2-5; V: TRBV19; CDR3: CASSARIGAGYQETQYF
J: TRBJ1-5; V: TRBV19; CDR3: CASTPGTGGGQPQHF
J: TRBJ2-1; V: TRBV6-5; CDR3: CATRTRGAGHNEQFF
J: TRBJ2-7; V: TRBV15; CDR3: CATSREGASYEQYF
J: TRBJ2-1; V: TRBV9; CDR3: CASSVLGDEQFF
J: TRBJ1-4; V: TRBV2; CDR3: CASSGRINEKLFF
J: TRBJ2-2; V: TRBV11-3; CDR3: CASSLELAGGTGELFF
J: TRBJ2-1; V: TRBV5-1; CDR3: CASSLTVTNEQFF
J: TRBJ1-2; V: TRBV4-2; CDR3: CASSQTANYGYTF
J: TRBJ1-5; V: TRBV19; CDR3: CASSTAGGNQPQHF
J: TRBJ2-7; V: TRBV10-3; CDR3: CAISAVSEQYF
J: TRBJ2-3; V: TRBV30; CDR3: CAWSWKVTDTQYF
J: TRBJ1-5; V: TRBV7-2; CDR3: CASSLVPDSDQPQHF
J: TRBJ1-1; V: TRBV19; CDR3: CASSAVHRAEAFF
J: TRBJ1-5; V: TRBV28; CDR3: CASSYPMGQPQHF
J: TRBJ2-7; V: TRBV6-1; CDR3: CAGSGWDNYEQYF
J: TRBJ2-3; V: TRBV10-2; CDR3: CASRLSGRSDTQYF
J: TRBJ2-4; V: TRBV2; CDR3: CASSEAHDRTKNIQYF
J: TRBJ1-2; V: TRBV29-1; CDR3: CSSNPLGNYGYTF
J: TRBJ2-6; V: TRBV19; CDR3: CASSILAAGGAGANVLTF
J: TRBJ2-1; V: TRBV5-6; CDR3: CAGSLGRLAGPMGEQFF
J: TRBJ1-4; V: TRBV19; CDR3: CASSRPGPRDEKLFF
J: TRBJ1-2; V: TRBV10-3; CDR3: CAISERGLGYGYTF